This record looks at one T cell receptor beta chain sequence and its context. Its antigen remains unknown. Treatment specified: oral pan-JAK inhibitor, 5-10 mg twice daily. In alopecia areata patients, both lesional scalp punch biopsies and peripheral blood were collected. This specimen comes from a study of CD8+ T cells in alopecia areata. Across the whole study: Once tofacitinib had been taken for 6 to 18 months, 6 months off drug followed. General study points: Scalp sample sequencing also detects resident alphabeta T cells of normal skin.

Isolated RNA was reverse transcribed into cDNA used as the sequencing template. TCRdb's copy holds only in-frame clones and misses some; the assay was immunoSEQ multiplex PCR. The table has some 190,000 clones, approximately 72% seen once. Sample: CD4+ T cells sorted from blood, taken at approximately week 44, from a patient treated with tofacitinib. The TCR was taken from a human donor with alopecia areata.

CDR3 nucleotides: TGTGCCAGCAGCGTAGGGACTAGCGGTGTATCCATTAGGGATACGCAGTATTTT. Protein sequence: CASSVGTSGVSIRDTQYF. The chain uses TRBV9 and TRBJ2-3; 10 positions agree with TRBD2. The length of the CDR3 is 18 residues. V shed 0 bases and J 6 bases; nucleotides not matched to a gene: 13. Germline V lookup: CDR1 SGDLS, CDR2 YYNGEE.